This T cell receptor beta chain derives from a study of cytomegalovirus exposure and HLA in healthy donors. Turning to the study itself: In a later analysis, the roughly 120 validation repertoires were reported to have used the same platform as the roughly 700 first-cohort repertoires. Study results and caveats: Reportedly, diagnosis of cytomegalovirus status by the classifier showed high specificity and sensitivity.

To note about this clone: Its antigen is currently unknown.

Using immunoSEQ multiplex PCR, the repertoire was profiled, and TCRdb retains in-frame clones only, with some absent. The table includes roughly 50,000 clones, roughly nine tenths detected once. Trimming took 6 bases from V and 6 from J; bases not matched to a gene: 8. The CDR3 extends over 15 amino acids. Germline V CDR1 and CDR2: MNHEY, SVGAGI. This receptor was obtained from a man younger than 30 in good health and CMV-seronegative. The V call is TRBV6-5, the J call TRBJ2-1, with TRBD2 matching 10 bases. The specimen was PBMCs. CDR3 protein: CASSPGTSVTNEQFF. In nucleotides, the CDR3 is TGTGCCAGCAGCCCCGGGACTAGCGTAACCAATGAGCAGTTCTTC.